A selection of T cell receptor beta chains follows, all from one sample in a study of early T cells in non-severe SARS-CoV-2 infection. TCRdb analysed the 5' RACE reads with MiXCR anew, one entry per CDR3 protein. Of about 32,000 distinct CDR3 sequences listed, around 3.9% were seen once; the top ten hold more than 5%. Input material: whole blood. The receptors were sampled from an adult who was a healthcare worker with PCR-confirmed SARS-CoV-2 infection or an uninfected control (not recorded which). Both conserved end residues are part of each CDR3. The D gene is left open where the match is weak. The size entry is marked missing in some rows and otherwise reads once, few, many or a size class.

clone_size | j_call | v_call | d_call | cdr3_nt | cdr3_aa
many | TRBJ2-3 | TRBV10-3 | TRBD2 | TGTGCCATCAGACCTGGTCGTGGTCGGACTAGCGGCACAGATACGCAGTATTTT | CAIRPGRGRTSGTDTQYF
many | TRBJ2-1 | TRBV5-1 | . | TGCGCCAGCAGCTTGGGCAGACAGGTAGGCTCCTACAATGAGCAGTTCTTC | CASSLGRQVGSYNEQFF
. | TRBJ2-7 | TRBV11-2 | . | TGTGCCAGCAGCTTAGAAATCTACGAGCAGTACTTC | CASSLEIYEQYF
few | TRBJ2-7 | TRBV10-1 | . | TGCGCCAGCAGTGAGTCCCCCCAGGGCCCCTACGAGCAGTACTTC | CASSESPQGPYEQYF
. | TRBJ1-4 | TRBV11-2 | . | TGTGCCAGCAGGGCCCCAGGGGACCCTAATGAAAAACTGTTTTTT | CASRAPGDPNEKLFF
many | TRBJ2-3 | TRBV7-2 | TRBD2 | TGTGCCAGCAGCTTAGGGAGCCTAGCTAGCGGATCTAGCACAGATACGCAGTATTTT | CASSLGSLASGSSTDTQYF
few | TRBJ2-7 | TRBV6-2/TRBV6-3 | . | TGTGCCAGCAGTCAGACCTACGAGCAGTACTTC | CASSQTYEQYF
many | TRBJ2-5 | TRBV28 | . | TGTGCCAGCAGTCCCCCCCTTTCGAAAGAGACCCAGTACTTC | CASSPPLSKETQYF
. | TRBJ2-1 | TRBV5-1 | TRBD2 | TGCGCCAGCAGTTACCCGACTAGCGGGGACCTTAGCTCCTACAATGAGCAGTTCTTC | CASSYPTSGDLSSYNEQFF
many | TRBJ2-1 | TRBV11-2 | TRBD2 | TGTGCCAGCAGCTTAAGCGGGATTGGAAATGAGCAGTTCTTC | CASSLSGIGNEQFF
many | TRBJ2-1 | TRBV6-5 | . | TGTGCCAGCAGTAGGGTCGGGAATGAGCAGTTCTTC | CASSRVGNEQFF
many | TRBJ2-3 | TRBV7-6 | TRBD2 | TGTGCCAGCAGCTTAGAAGTTAGAGGAGCGGGAGGAGATACGCAGTATTTT | CASSLEVRGAGGDTQYF
many | TRBJ2-3 | TRBV12-3/TRBV12-4 | TRBD2 | TGTGCCAGCGGGGGTGGGCTAGCGGGGGTGAGCGGCACAGATACGCAGTATTTT | CASGGGLAGVSGTDTQYF
many | TRBJ1-1 | TRBV9 | TRBD1 | TGTGCCAGCAGCGTAGGGGACAGGTTCCCGAACACTGAAGCTTTCTTT | CASSVGDRFPNTEAFF
. | TRBJ2-3 | TRBV19 | TRBD2 | TGTGCCAGTAGTATAGACCCCCCGGGACTAGCGGGAGTGGATACGCAGTATTTT | CASSIDPPGLAGVDTQYF
many | TRBJ2-7 | TRBV4-3 | . | TGCGCCAGCAGCCGCACCGCGATGGGGGGCTCCTACGAGCAGTACTTC | CASSRTAMGGSYEQYF
many | TRBJ2-5 | TRBV6-5 | . | TGTGCCAGCAGACAGGGAGAGACCCAGTACTTC | CASRQGETQYF
. | TRBJ2-7 | TRBV20-1 | TRBD2 | TGCAGTGCTAGAGATGAGGGAGGACTAGCGGGGACCTTCTACGAGCAGTACTTC | CSARDEGGLAGTFYEQYF
many | TRBJ2-2 | TRBV12-3/TRBV12-4 | . | TGTGCCAGCAGTTTAGCGGGACATAACACCGGGGAGCTGTTTTTT | CASSLAGHNTGELFF
. | TRBJ2-7 | TRBV6-5 | TRBD2 | TGTGCCAGCAGTTACCGACTAGCGGGAGTCTACGAGCAGTACTTC | CASSYRLAGVYEQYF
. | TRBJ2-2 | TRBV4-1 | TRBD1 | TGCGCCAGCAGCCAGAAAGAAGGGGGCGCGAACACCGGGGAGCTGTTTTTT | CASSQKEGGANTGELFF
many | TRBJ1-2 | TRBV29-1 | TRBD1 | TGCAGCGTTGATCTACAGGGGGTCGAGGGCTACACCTTC | CSVDLQGVEGYTF
many | TRBJ1-5 | TRBV6-6 | TRBD1 | TGTGCCAGCGATGATACAGGGGACAATCAGCCCCAGCATTTT | CASDDTGDNQPQHF
few | TRBJ1-1 | TRBV4-1 | . | TGCGCCAGCAGCCAAGATATAACCACTGAAGCTTTCTTT | CASSQDITTEAFF
many | TRBJ2-7 | TRBV11-2 | . | TGTGCCAGCAGCTTTTCCGAGTCCGAGCAGTACTTC | CASSFSESEQYF
many | TRBJ1-2 | TRBV3-1 | . | TGTGCCAGCACTCCTAGTGGGAAGGAAAGCTACACCTTC | CASTPSGKESYTF
many | TRBJ1-2 | TRBV27 | . | TGTGCCAGCAGCCTAACTCCTTATGGGATTTCCTATGGCTACACCTTC | CASSLTPYGISYGYTF
many | TRBJ2-7 | TRBV5-1 | TRBD2 | TGCGCCAGCAGTCCCCTAGCGGGAGAATACTACGAGCAGTACTTC | CASSPLAGEYYEQYF